Shown below are 26 T cell receptor beta chains from a single sample sequenced in a study of T cell clones after liver transplantation. Only in-frame clones appear in the TCRdb table, and some are missing; sequencing was by immunoSEQ multiplex PCR. The table records some 23,000 clones, about three quarters of them present only once. Source: CD4+ T cells from blood, taken before liver transplant. These receptors were collected from a human donor who received a liver transplant.

Only a few counts were recorded for this clone. J is TRBJ1-1 and V is TRBV14, with no clear D. This CDR3 has 13 residues. The V end was cut by 4 bases, the J end by 0 bases, with 6 bases between. CDR1 is SGHDN, CDR2 FVKESK, per germline. This chain's CDR3 is CASSLNLNTEAFF. DNA of the CDR3: TGTGCCAGCAGCCTCAATTTGAACACTGAAGCTTTCTTT. Filled out from reference TRBV14 and TRBJ1-1, the complete variable domain reads EAGVTQFPSHSVIEKGQTVTLRCDPISGHDNLYWYRRVMGKEIKFLLHFVKESKQDESGMPNNRFLAERTGGTYSTLKVQPAELEDSGVYFCASSLNLNTEAFFGQGTRLTVV.

The chain combines TRBV7-9 with TRBJ2-5; 11 positions agree with TRBD1. Unmatched junction bases numbered 4, after V lost 4 bases and J lost 3 bases. Germline CDR1 and CDR2: SEHNR and FQNEAQ (reference sequence). The CDR3 spans 15 residues. CDR3 DNA sequence: TGTGCCAGCAGCTCGGGACAGGGGGATGAAGAGACCCAGTACTTC. Encoded protein: CASSSGQGDEETQYF.

Only one count was recorded for this clone. The CDR3 DNA reads TGCGCCAGCAGCTTGATCCGGGGGGATTCCGGGGAGCTGTTTTTT. Encoded protein: CASSLIRGDSGELFF. V and J are TRBV5-1 and TRBJ2-2; 7 bases are a match to TRBD2. This CDR3 is built from 15 residues. V lost 1 base and J lost 6; bases outside the gene matches: 6. Per germline, CDR1 SGHRS and CDR2 YFSETQ.

The genes are TRBV4-3 and TRBJ2-1; TRBD2 matches at 10 bases. Germline assignment: CDR1 LGHNA and CDR2 YSLEER. This CDR3 has 15 residues. V was clipped by 4 bases and J by 5 bases; unmatched bases: 5. The CDR3 loop reads CASSPSLAGDNEQFF. The CDR3 DNA follows: TGCGCCAGCAGCCCATCCCTAGCGGGAGACAATGAGCAGTTCTTC.

V and J are TRBV5-6 and TRBJ2-5; possibly TRBD1 for D (7 bases). Germline V CDR1 and CDR2: SGHDT, YYEEEE. V lost 3 bases and J 5 bases, leaving 11 bases between the germline ends. CDR3 length equals 13 residues. The CDR3 DNA sequence: TGTGCCAGCAGCTCTGCAGGGGGGGAGACCCAGTACTTC. This sequence encodes CASSSAGGETQYF.

This clone was counted a single time. This chain connects TRBV28 to TRBJ2-3; D unresolved. The V gene lost 4 bases and the J gene lost 6 bases, with 8 bases spanning the gap. The CDR3 extends over 12 amino acids. Germline V gives CDR1 MDHEN, CDR2 SYDVKM. In DNA, the CDR3 is TGTGCCAGCAGTTCTCAAGCGGATACGCAGTATTTT. It is translated as CASSSQADTQYF.

The CDR3 DNA is TGCGCCAGCACTCCCGCCCTCCCGGGATCCACCGGGGAGCTGTTTTTT. Its protein product is CASTPALPGSTGELFF. V gene TRBV5-1 combines with J gene TRBJ2-2; possibly TRBD2 for D (5 bases). Trimming stripped 6 bases from V and 4 bases from J, with 19 bases between. The CDR3 runs 16 residues. Germline CDR1 and CDR2: SGHRS and YFSETQ.

This chain links TRBV15 with TRBJ2-6; 12 bases map to TRBD1. The J segment lost 0 bases and the V segment lost 2 bases, leaving 11 bases of the junction unmatched. The CDR3 is 21 amino acids. Germline CDR1 is LNHNV and CDR2 is YYDKDF (reference sequence). The chain's CDR3 is CATSRSRGQGAGSSGANVLTF. CDR3 bases: TGTGCCACCAGCAGATCCCGGGGACAGGGGGCTGGGAGCTCTGGGGCCAACGTCCTGACTTTC. Combining the CDR3 with reference TRBV15 and TRBJ2-6 gives the whole variable domain DAMVIQNPRYQVTQFGKPVTLSCSQTLNHNVMYWYQQKSSQAPKLLFHYYDKDFNNEADTPDNFQSRRPNTSFCFLDIRSPGLGDTAMYLCATSRSRGQGAGSSGANVLTFGAGSRLTVL.

The rearrangement links TRBV7-2 to TRBJ2-3, with D hard to call. V lost 3 bases to trimming and J lost 5 bases, with 6 bases between them. The CDR3 length is 12 residues. The V gene's germline CDR1 is SGHTA and CDR2 FQGNSA. CDR3 loop: CASSFLGDTQYF. The CDR3 DNA reads as TGTGCCAGCAGCTTCTTAGGAGATACGCAGTATTTT.

This rearrangement joins TRBV10-2 to TRBJ2-2, with a tentative D call TRBD1 (6 bases). Germline CDR1 reads WSHSY; CDR2 reads SAAADI. The CDR3 runs to 15 residues. Between the trimmed V and J ends, which lost 0 bases and 1 base, there was a span of 6 bases. CDR3 sequence (DNA): TGCGCCAGCAGTGAGTCGACAGGGAACACCGGGGAGCTGTTTTTT. It yields the protein CASSESTGNTGELFF.

V is TRBV25-1 and J is TRBJ1-4, with 7 positions matching TRBD1. The CDR3 is made up of 15 amino acids. The germline CDR1 and CDR2 sequences are MGHDK and SYGVNS. J was trimmed by 7 bases and V by 3 bases; bases with no gene match: 8. The CDR3 DNA sequence: TGTGCCAGCAGTGACCCGACAGGGATCGGTGAAAAACTGTTTTTT. It translates to CASSDPTGIGEKLFF.

The chain couples TRBV2 to TRBJ1-5; 7 bases line up with TRBD1. V shed 6 bases, J shed 3 bases, and the junction held 5 bases outside the gene matches. Germline-derived CDR1 and CDR2 are SNHLY and FYNNEI. This CDR3 region has 14 residues. The CDR3 reads CASRMGQTNQPQHF. The CDR3, as DNA: TGTGCCAGCAGAATGGGACAGACCAATCAGCCCCAGCATTTT.

The V call is TRBV5-1, the J call TRBJ2-1; unclear D gene. V was trimmed by 0 bases and J by 6 bases, leaving 10 bases between them. The germline V gene encodes CDR1 SGHRS and CDR2 YFSETQ. This CDR3 comprises 14 residues. CDR3 region: CASSLGPVPNEQFF. CDR3 coding DNA: TGCGCCAGCAGCTTGGGGCCAGTGCCCAATGAGCAGTTCTTC.

This rearrangement joins TRBV15 to TRBJ1-1, with no clear D. This CDR3 has 13 residues. Germline CDR1 LNHNV, CDR2 YYDKDF (reference sequence). V was pared by 7 bases and J by 0 bases, with 9 bases between. Here the CDR3 reads CATTFGLNTEAFF. CDR3 DNA: TGTGCCACCACCTTCGGATTGAACACTGAAGCTTTCTTT.

The chain carries TRBV18 and TRBJ2-1, with 8 bases matching TRBD1. CDR1 and CDR2 (germline): KGHSH, LQKENI. The CDR3 spans 18 residues. The trim removed 2 bases at V and 3 bases at J, leaving 12 bases unmatched. The CDR3 coding sequence is TGTGCCAGCTCACCATCGTTACCGGACAGGGAGGACTACAATGAGCAGTTCTTC. Translating it yields CASSPSLPDREDYNEQFF. Filled out from reference TRBV18 and TRBJ2-1, the complete variable domain reads NAGVMQNPRHLVRRRGQEARLRCSPMKGHSHVYWYRQLPEEGLKFMVYLQKENIIDESGMPKERFSAEFPKEGPSILRIQQVVRGDSAAYFCASSPSLPDREDYNEQFFGPGTRLTVL.

The chain recombines TRBV29-1 with TRBJ2-2, with D possibly TRBD1 on 6 matching bases. From germline, CDR1 is SQVTM and CDR2 ANQGSEA. Deletions cut 5 bases from V and 5 bases from J, with 12 bases between. The CDR3 runs 13 residues. This chain's CDR3 is CSVSIGGTGELFF. DNA of the CDR3: TGCAGCGTTTCAATAGGGGGTACCGGGGAGCTGTTTTTT.

V and J are TRBV30 and TRBJ1-3, with D unclear. The CDR3 sequence is 13 residues long. CDR1 GTSNPN and CDR2 SVGIG come from the germline V gene (reference sequence). The V and J ends lost 1 base and 2 bases respectively, with 6 bases between them. CDR3 in amino acids: CAWSGVAGNTIYF. The CDR3 DNA reads as TGTGCCTGGAGTGGGGTGGCTGGAAACACCATATATTTT.

This clone was counted only a few times. The chain has TRBV5-4 and TRBJ2-5; 15 positions agree with TRBD2. J gave up 1 base and V 4 bases, and 8 bases lay outside the gene matches. Germline assignment: CDR1 SGHNT and CDR2 YYREEE (reference sequence). CDR3 length: 18 amino acids. The CDR3 reads CASSLGTSGRLAQETQYF. In DNA, the CDR3 is TGTGCCAGCAGCCTAGGGACTAGCGGGAGGCTAGCCCAAGAGACCCAGTACTTC.

This clone has just one count. The chain joins TRBV5-1 to TRBJ2-3; possibly TRBD2 for D (5 bases). Germline CDR1 is SGHRS and CDR2 is YFSETQ. The CDR3 is made up of 14 amino acids. Between the trimmed V and J ends, which lost 6 bases and 0 bases, there was a span of 11 bases. CDR3 loop: CASKEETSTDTQYF. DNA of the CDR3: TGCGCCAGCAAGGAGGAAACTAGCACAGATACGCAGTATTTT.

There are a few counts of this clone. The rearrangement uses TRBV4-1 and TRBJ1-5; D is uncertain. The V end was cut by 1 base, the J end by 2 bases, with 15 bases between. The CDR3 covers 17 residues. Per germline, CDR1 MGHRA and CDR2 YSYEKL. CDR3 coding DNA: TGCGCCAGCAGCCAAGTCGATATGGGTTTTGGCAATCAGCCCCAGCATTTT. Protein: CASSQVDMGFGNQPQHF.

The chain links TRBV27 to TRBJ2-1, with TRBD2 as a possible D gene (6 bases). Trimming cost V 3 bases and J 7 bases, with 13 bases left between them. In germline, CDR1 is MNHEY, CDR2 SMNVEV (reference sequence). This CDR3 spans 14 amino acids. This CDR3 reads CASSFGGNLNEQFF. The CDR3 region has the DNA TGTGCCAGCAGTTTCGGGGGAAACTTGAATGAGCAGTTCTTC.

This chain joins TRBV5-6 and TRBJ2-5; perhaps TRBD1 as D (6 bases). V was trimmed by 7 bases and J by 5 bases, leaving 21 bases between them. CDR1 is SGHDT and CDR2 is YYEEEE in the germline V gene. The CDR3 is 15 amino acids. The CDR3 DNA reads TGTGCCAGCGGCTACCGGGACACCCTAAGGGAGACCCAGTACTTC. This encodes CASGYRDTLRETQYF.

V and J are TRBV9 and TRBJ2-3; D not certain. This CDR3 spans 14 amino acids. V shed 0 bases and J shed 0 bases, with 5 bases lying between them. Germline V gene sequence: CDR1 SGDLS, CDR2 YYNGEE. The CDR3 spells CASSVAGSTDTQYF. Here the CDR3 DNA reads TGTGCCAGCAGCGTAGCCGGGAGCACAGATACGCAGTATTTT.

The chain has TRBV19 and TRBJ2-5, with D perhaps matching TRBD1 or TRBD2 (6 bases each). V lost 6 bases and J lost 5, with 13 bases in between. The CDR3 consists of 13 residues. The V gene's germline CDR1 is LNHDA and CDR2 SQIVND (reference sequence). CDR3 residues: CASRPGGKETQYF. In DNA form, the CDR3 reads TGTGCCAGTAGGCCCGGGGGCAAGGAGACCCAGTACTTC.

This clone turned up a few times. The gene calls are TRBV14 and TRBJ1-1, with no clear D. This CDR3 has 14 amino acids. The germline V gene encodes CDR1 SGHDN and CDR2 FVKESK. Trimming removed 0 bases at V and 3 bases at J, with 8 bases between. The DNA of the CDR3 is TGTGCCAGCAGCCAAGATCCTGGGGACACTGAAGCTTTCTTT. Amino acids: CASSQDPGDTEAFF.

J is TRBJ1-1 and V is TRBV6-1; TRBD1 matches 8 bases. The V gene end was trimmed by 3 bases and the J gene end by 4 bases; junction bases not matched to a gene: 7. This CDR3 contains 15 residues. Germline V gene data show CDR1 as MNHNS and CDR2 as SASEGT. This chain's CDR3 is CASSDPGGGRTEAFF. In DNA, the CDR3 is TGTGCCAGCAGTGACCCAGGGGGCGGTCGCACTGAAGCTTTCTTT.